Following are 27 T cell receptor beta chains from one sample sequenced in a study of metastatic and nonmetastatic thyroid tumors. TCRdb reanalyzed the PCR reads via MiXCR. The sample records 45,000 or so clones, around 4% being singletons. Ahead of thyroid surgery, no patient had received treatment of any kind. The material sequenced was blood. The receptors here all came from a female donor with papillary thyroid cancer or a benign thyroid nodule (not recorded which). Some clones in this sample may be carry-over from other donors' samples.

Comments on this clone: Other DNA sequences from this sample encode an identical CDR3 as well. The rearrangement joins TRBV18 to TRBJ2-7, with D possibly TRBD1 on 6 matching bases. Germline V lookup: CDR1 KGHSH, CDR2 LQKENI. Trimming removed 6 bases at V and 2 bases at J, with 14 bases between. The CDR3 has 14 amino acids. CDR3: CASSIRQATYEQYF. The DNA of the CDR3 is TGTGCCAGCTCCATACGACAGGCGACCTACGAGCAGTACTTC.

The chain has TRBV6-1 and TRBJ1-2; 7 bases are shared with TRBD1. The CDR3 runs to 14 residues. Germline-derived CDR1 and CDR2 are MNHNS and SASEGT. V shed 6 bases, J shed 2 bases, and the junction held 6 bases outside the gene matches. CDR3 sequence reads: CASRSGQINYGYTF. Written as DNA, the CDR3 is TGTGCCAGCAGGTCGGGACAGATCAACTATGGCTACACCTTC.

The table lists this clone with many counts. The J gene is TRBJ2-1, the V gene TRBV24-1; D may be TRBD1 or TRBD2 (5 bases each). The germline gives CDR1 KGHDR, CDR2 SFDVKD. The ends were cut back, 3 bases at V and 0 bases at J, with 20 bases in the middle. This CDR3 contains 19 residues. The CDR3 reads CATSDPGPKAKNSYNEQFF. CDR3 nucleotide sequence: TGTGCCACCAGTGATCCGGGACCGAAAGCTAAGAACTCCTACAATGAGCAGTTCTTC.

This clone turned up a few times. The CDR3 loop reads CASSFRDRGFSNQPQHF. The CDR3 nucleotides are TGTGCCAGCAGTTTCCGGGACAGGGGATTCAGCAATCAGCCCCAGCATTTT. V is TRBV7-8 and J is TRBJ1-5; 10 bases are a match to TRBD1. The CDR3 consists of 17 residues. Trimming cost V 6 bases and J 1 base; bases outside gene matches: 9. The V gene's germline CDR1 is SGHVS and CDR2 FQNEAQ.

This clone has a handful of counts. This chain uses TRBV11-3 with TRBJ2-2; D might be TRBD2 (6 bases). Germline-derived CDR1 and CDR2 are SGHNT and YENEEA. There are 19 residues in the CDR3. The V and J ends lost 4 bases and 2 bases respectively, with 23 bases between them. CDR3 sequence: CASSSLLIAVGFNTGELFF. DNA of the CDR3: TGTGCCAGCAGCTCCCTCCTGATAGCGGTCGGGTTCAACACCGGGGAGCTGTTTTTT.

Many counts were recorded for this clone. The chain uses TRBV10-3 and TRBJ2-1; D remains ambiguous. The CDR3 has 14 residues. Trimming took off 2 bases at V and 8 bases at J, with 13 bases between the two ends. Germline values: CDR1 ENHRY, CDR2 SYGVKD. The CDR3 DNA reads as TGTGCCATCAGTGAGGGCTTTGGGTCCCATGAGCAGTTCTTC. This sequence encodes CAISEGFGSHEQFF.

About this clone itself: A much larger clone differs from this one at a single base, so this may be a read error. J is TRBJ1-5 and V is TRBV18; TRBD1 matches at 7 bases. CDR3 length: 15 amino acids. Germline V lookup: CDR1 KGHSH, CDR2 LQKENI. CDR3 sequence: CASSPTGNSNQPEHF. The CDR3 bases are TGTGCCAGCTCACCGACAGGGAATAGCAATCAGCCCGAGCATTTT.

As regards this clone: As the CDR3 is not closed by the conserved phenylalanine or tryptophan, this likely results from a read error. V gene TRBV11-3 combines with J gene TRBJ2-7, with 8 bases fitting TRBD1. In germline, CDR1 is SGHNT, CDR2 YENEEA. This CDR3 is 13 amino acids long. The CDR3 is CASSRGQGYDQYL. CDR3 in DNA: TGTGCCAGCAGCCGTGGACAGGGCTACGATCAGTACTTA.

This clone has a handful of counts. The chain recombines TRBV6-2 or TRBV6-3 with TRBJ1-6, with 7 bases matching TRBD1. The V segment lost 5 bases and the J segment 7 bases; nucleotides outside the gene matches: 5. The CDR3 sequence is 14 residues long. Germline V CDR1 and CDR2: MNHEY, SVGEGT. CDR3 protein: CASSTQGPNSPLHF. CDR3 DNA: TGTGCCAGCAGTACACAGGGGCCGAATTCACCCCTCCACTTT.

This clone was counted a few times. This may arise from a read error, as a much more abundant clone is one base away. The chain recombines TRBV12-3 or TRBV12-4 with TRBJ2-2; D ambiguous. With 3 bases removed from V and 7 bases from J, the gap between germline ends came to 12 bases. The CDR3 runs to 14 residues. This CDR3 is CASSLAIGSGELFF. In DNA form, the CDR3 reads TGTGCCAGCAGTTTGGCTATCGGAAGCGGGGAGCTGTTTTTT.

This clone was detected ten times or more. This rearrangement joins TRBV10-3 to TRBJ1-2; no clear D gene. Germline assignment: CDR1 ENHRY and CDR2 SYGVKD. The CDR3 spans 13 residues. Trimming cost V 2 bases and J 4 bases, with 8 bases left between them. CDR3 in DNA: TGTGCCATCAGTGAGGCTGACACCTATGGCTACACCTTC. Encoded protein: CAISEADTYGYTF.

This clone was seen ten or more times. This sample includes further DNA sequences coding for the same CDR3. The CDR3 sequence: CASSPPRVPSNQPQHF. CDR3 nucleotide sequence: TGTGCCAGTAGCCCCCCCAGGGTACCTAGCAATCAGCCCCAGCATTTT. The chain joins TRBV19 to TRBJ1-5; D is possibly TRBD1 (5 bases). V dropped 6 bases and J dropped 0 bases, with 15 bases sitting between them. The CDR3 sequence is 16 residues long. Germline V gene sequence: CDR1 LNHDA, CDR2 SQIVND (reference sequence).

The sample holds many counts of this clone. CDR3 sequence (DNA): TGCAGCGTTGACCTAGCGGACTCCTACAATGAGCAGTTCTTC. Protein sequence: CSVDLADSYNEQFF. The chain carries TRBV29-1 and TRBJ2-1, with 7 bases aligning to TRBD2. The germline gives CDR1 SQVTM, CDR2 ANQGSEA. The CDR3 runs 14 residues. The V segment lost 3 bases and the J segment 0 bases; nucleotides outside the gene matches: 2.

This chain uses TRBV5-1 with TRBJ1-2; D uncertain. Trimming left V 4 bases short and J 1 base short, with 11 bases between. The CDR3 sequence is 14 residues long. CDR1 and CDR2 (germline): SGHRS, YFSETQ. CDR3 DNA sequence: TGCGCCAGCAGCCCTAGGGCAGATAACTATGGCTACACCTTC. Protein product: CASSPRADNYGYTF.

The table lists this clone with many counts. The rearrangement links TRBV30 to TRBJ2-7; 13 nucleotides line up with TRBD2. Germline assignment: CDR1 GTSNPN and CDR2 SVGIG (reference sequence). CDR3 size: 15 residues. With 5 bases clipped from V and 6 bases from J, the junction kept 10 bases outside the gene matches. CDR3 bases: TGTGCCTGGGGGCTCGGACTAGCGGGAGTTCGCGAGCAGTACTTC. As protein: CAWGLGLAGVREQYF. The full variable domain, rest sourced from reference TRBV30 and TRBJ2-7, is SQTIHQWPATLVQPVGSPLSLECTVEGTSNPNLYWYRQAAGRGLQLLFYSVGIGQISSEVPQNLSASRPQDRQFILSSKKLLLSDSGFYLCAWGLGLAGVREQYFGPGTRLTVT.

This clone has just a few counts. The chain combines TRBV6-1 with TRBJ1-5, with 11 bases matching TRBD1. The ends lost 4 bases at V and 6 bases at J; junction bases unmatched: 2. The CDR3 is 14 residues long. Germline assignment: CDR1 MNHNS and CDR2 SASEGT. This chain's CDR3 is CASSAGTGGQPQHF. The CDR3 nucleotides read TGTGCCAGCAGTGCCGGGACAGGGGGTCAGCCCCAGCATTTT.

This clone was observed a handful of times. A junction boundary mismatches the germline segment, possibly from a read error. V usage is TRBV6-1 and J usage is TRBJ2-5, with D perhaps given as TRBD1 or TRBD2 (7 bases each). This CDR3 comprises 15 residues. Germline CDR1 and CDR2: MNHNS and SASEGT. The chain's CDR3 is CASSPLEGAGETRYF. The DNA for the CDR3 is TGTGCCAGCAGTCCCCTGGAGGGGGCGGGAGAGACCCGGTACTTC.

This clone was detected a few times. The gene calls are TRBV19 and TRBJ2-7; no clear D gene. This CDR3 has 13 amino acids. With 5 bases removed from V and 6 bases from J, the gap between germline ends came to 14 bases. CDR1 is LNHDA and CDR2 is SQIVND in the germline V gene (reference sequence). The CDR3 here is CASSATWAPEQYF. CDR3 DNA: TGTGCCAGTAGTGCCACGTGGGCTCCCGAGCAGTACTTC.

Only a few counts were recorded for this clone. V is TRBV5-4 and J is TRBJ2-1; 11 bases map to TRBD1. The ends lost 4 bases at V and 11 bases at J; junction bases unmatched: 14. Germline V gene lookup returns CDR1 SGHNT and CDR2 YYREEE (reference sequence). The CDR3 extends over 16 amino acids. The CDR3 loop is CASSLRDRGGSQQQFF. The CDR3 DNA reads TGTGCCAGCAGCCTCCGGGACAGGGGGGGGTCTCAACAGCAGTTCTTC.

V is TRBV6-2 or TRBV6-3 and J is TRBJ2-7; 10 positions agree with TRBD2. V shed 5 bases and J 2 bases; nucleotides not matched to a gene: 6. This CDR3 region has 15 residues. The germline V gene encodes CDR1 MNHEY and CDR2 SVGEGT. The CDR3 sequence is CASSTKAGGTYEQYF. CDR3 DNA: TGTGCCAGCAGTACAAAAGCGGGAGGGACCTACGAGCAGTACTTC.

Only a few counts were recorded for this clone. The genes are TRBV7-2 and TRBJ2-5, with 7 bases identical to TRBD1. Looked up from germline, CDR1 is SGHTA and CDR2 is FQGNSA. V trimming: 5 bases; J trimming: 3 bases; junction bases outside the gene matches: 6. This CDR3 is 14 amino acids long. CDR3 nucleotide sequence: TGTGCCAGCAGCCCGAACAGGGGAAAAGAGACCCAGTACTTC. Amino acids: CASSPNRGKETQYF.

By sample share, this clone is medium-sized (0.01 to 0.1%). The chain carries TRBV5-1 and TRBJ2-7; 8 bases agree with TRBD1. CDR1 SGHRS and CDR2 YFSETQ come from the germline V gene. The CDR3 is 14 residues long. With V trimmed by 5 bases and J by 4 bases, 8 bases remained unmatched. CDR3 coding DNA: TGCGCCAGCAGGTCCCCTCAGGGGGCGTACGAGCAGTACTTC. It codes for CASRSPQGAYEQYF.

This clone was detected ten times or more. V usage is TRBV6-5 and J usage is TRBJ2-1, with 7 positions matching TRBD2. V lost 0 bases, J lost 1 base, and 0 bases stayed unmatched. The germline V gene has CDR1 MNHEY and CDR2 SVGAGI. CDR3 length equals 15 residues. In DNA form, the CDR3 reads TGTGCCAGCAGTTACTCCGGGGGGTCCTACAATGAGCAGTTCTTC. Amino acid sequence: CASSYSGGSYNEQFF.

This clone occurred many times. J is TRBJ2-7 and V is TRBV11-2; unclear D gene. V was clipped by 2 bases and J by 2 bases, with 1 base between them. CDR1 SGHAT and CDR2 FQNNGV come from the germline V gene. This CDR3 region has 11 residues. The CDR3 is CASSLTYEQYF. The CDR3 DNA is TGTGCCAGCAGCTTAACCTACGAGCAGTACTTC.

This clone was recorded at least ten times. The rearrangement joins TRBV6-2 or TRBV6-3 to TRBJ1-3, with D unclear. The germline CDR1 and CDR2 sequences are MNHEY and SVGEGT. The CDR3 totals 13 residues. Trimming left V 6 bases short and J 0 bases short, with 6 bases between. The CDR3, as DNA: TGTGCCAGCAGCCTCGCCTCTGGAAACACCATATATTTT. The encoded protein is CASSLASGNTIYF.

This clone has just a few counts. A much larger clone lies a single base off, so this may be a read error. The conserved phenylalanine or tryptophan is not found at the CDR3 terminus, so this likely reflects a read error. The chain joins TRBV3-1 to TRBJ2-3; D gene uncertain. Deletions cut 5 bases from V and 2 bases from J, with 8 bases between. The CDR3 has 13 residues. The germline V gene encodes CDR1 LGHDT and CDR2 YNNKEL (reference sequence). CDR3 DNA sequence: TGTGCCAGCAGCGATCTCACCACAGATACGCAGTATCTT. Translated, it gives CASSDLTTDTQYL.

The chain has TRBV19 and TRBJ1-6; TRBD1 agrees at 8 bases. The germline CDR1 and CDR2 sequences are LNHDA and SQIVND (reference sequence). Unmatched junction bases numbered 6, after V lost 7 bases and J lost 4 bases. The CDR3 extends over 15 amino acids. DNA for the CDR3: TGTGCCAGTACTCAGGACAGGGTTTATAATTCACCCCTCCACTTT. Translated: CASTQDRVYNSPLHF.